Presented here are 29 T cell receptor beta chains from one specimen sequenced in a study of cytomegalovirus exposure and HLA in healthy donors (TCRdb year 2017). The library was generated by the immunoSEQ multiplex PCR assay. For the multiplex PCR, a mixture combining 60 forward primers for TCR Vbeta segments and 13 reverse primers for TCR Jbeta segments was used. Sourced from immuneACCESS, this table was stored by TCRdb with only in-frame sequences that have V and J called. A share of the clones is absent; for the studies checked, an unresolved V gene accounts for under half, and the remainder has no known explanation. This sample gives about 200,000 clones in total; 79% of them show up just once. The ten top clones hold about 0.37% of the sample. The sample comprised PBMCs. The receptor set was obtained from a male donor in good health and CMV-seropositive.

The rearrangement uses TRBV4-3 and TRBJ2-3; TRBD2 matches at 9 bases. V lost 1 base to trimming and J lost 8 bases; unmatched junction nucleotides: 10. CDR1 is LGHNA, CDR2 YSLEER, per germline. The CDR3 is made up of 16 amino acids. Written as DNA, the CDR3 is TGCGCCAGCAGCCAAGGGTCTAGCGGGGATACGGTTACGCAGTATTTT. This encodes CASSQGSSGDTVTQYF.

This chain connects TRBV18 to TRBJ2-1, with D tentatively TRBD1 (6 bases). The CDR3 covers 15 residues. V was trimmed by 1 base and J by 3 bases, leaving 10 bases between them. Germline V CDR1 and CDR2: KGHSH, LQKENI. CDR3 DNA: TGTGCCAGCTCACCACTGACAGGTAGCTACAATGAGCAGTTCTTC. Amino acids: CASSPLTGSYNEQFF.

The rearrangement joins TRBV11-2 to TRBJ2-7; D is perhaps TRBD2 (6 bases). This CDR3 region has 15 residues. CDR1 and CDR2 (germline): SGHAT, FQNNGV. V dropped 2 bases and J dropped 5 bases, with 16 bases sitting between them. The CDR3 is CASSLWRGRGDEQYF. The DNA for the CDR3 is TGTGCCAGCAGCTTATGGCGGGGCCGCGGGGACGAGCAGTACTTC.

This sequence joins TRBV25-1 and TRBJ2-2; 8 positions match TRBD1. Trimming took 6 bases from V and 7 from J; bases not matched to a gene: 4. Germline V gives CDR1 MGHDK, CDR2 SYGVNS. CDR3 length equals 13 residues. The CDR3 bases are TGTGCCAGCAGAGAACAGGGGGACGGGGAGCTGTTTTTT. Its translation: CASREQGDGELFF.

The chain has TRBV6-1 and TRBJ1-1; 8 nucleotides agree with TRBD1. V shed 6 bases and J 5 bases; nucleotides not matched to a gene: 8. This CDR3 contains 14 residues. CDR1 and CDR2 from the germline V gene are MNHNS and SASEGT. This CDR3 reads CASSFGQGMTEAFF. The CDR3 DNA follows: TGTGCCAGCAGCTTCGGACAGGGAATGACTGAAGCTTTCTTT.

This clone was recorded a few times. CDR3 coding DNA: TGCGCCAGCAGCCAAGATCCCCCAGGGTCCTCGCCTAACTATGGCTACACCTTC. Translation: CASSQDPPGSSPNYGYTF. V is TRBV4-3 and J is TRBJ1-2; D possibly corresponds to TRBD1 (5 bases). There are 18 residues in the CDR3. Germline V gene data show CDR1 as LGHNA and CDR2 as YSLEER. V was shortened by 0 bases and J by 0 bases, with 17 bases between the two germline ends.

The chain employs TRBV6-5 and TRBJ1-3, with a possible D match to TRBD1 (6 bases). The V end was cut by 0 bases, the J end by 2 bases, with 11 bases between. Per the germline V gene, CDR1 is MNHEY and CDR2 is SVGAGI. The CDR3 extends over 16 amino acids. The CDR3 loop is CASSYSPSGAGNTIYF. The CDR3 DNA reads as TGTGCCAGCAGTTACTCACCCTCAGGGGCTGGAAACACCATATATTTT.

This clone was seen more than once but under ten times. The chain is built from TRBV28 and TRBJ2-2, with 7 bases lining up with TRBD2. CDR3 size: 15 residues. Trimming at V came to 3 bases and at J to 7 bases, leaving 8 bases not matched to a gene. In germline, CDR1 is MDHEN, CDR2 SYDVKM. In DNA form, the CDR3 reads TGTGCCAGCAGTTTTTACCAGGGAGGGATCGGGGAGCTGTTTTTT. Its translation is CASSFYQGGIGELFF.

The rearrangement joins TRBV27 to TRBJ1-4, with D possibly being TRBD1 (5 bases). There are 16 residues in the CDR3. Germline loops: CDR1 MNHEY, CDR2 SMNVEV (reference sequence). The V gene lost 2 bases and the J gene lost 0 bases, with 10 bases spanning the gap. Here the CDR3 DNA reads TGTGCCAGCAGTTTAGACAGACTTGCAACTAATGAAAAACTGTTTTTT. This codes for CASSLDRLATNEKLFF.

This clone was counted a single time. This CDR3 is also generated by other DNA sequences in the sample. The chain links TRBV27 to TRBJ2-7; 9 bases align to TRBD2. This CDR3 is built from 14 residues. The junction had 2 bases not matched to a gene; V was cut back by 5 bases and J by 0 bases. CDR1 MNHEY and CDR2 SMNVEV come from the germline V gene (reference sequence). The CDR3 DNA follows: TGTGCCAGCAGTCTGACTAGCGGCTCCTACGAGCAGTACTTC. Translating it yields CASSLTSGSYEQYF.

Here the CDR3 reads CASSFKWTGGNTGELFF. In DNA, the CDR3 is TGTGCCAGCAGCTTTAAGTGGACAGGGGGCAACACCGGGGAGCTGTTTTTT. This chain joins TRBV7-2 and TRBJ2-2; 11 nucleotides line up with TRBD1. The CDR3 spans 17 residues. V was pared by 3 bases and J by 2 bases, with 5 bases of the junction left unmatched. Germline V CDR1 and CDR2: SGHTA, FQGNSA.

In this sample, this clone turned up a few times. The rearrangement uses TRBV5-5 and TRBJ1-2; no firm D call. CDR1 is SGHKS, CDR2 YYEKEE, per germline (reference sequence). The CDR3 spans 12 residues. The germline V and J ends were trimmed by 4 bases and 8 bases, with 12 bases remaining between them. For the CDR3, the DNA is TGTGCCAGCAGCGTAATGGAGGACGGCTACACCTTC. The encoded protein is CASSVMEDGYTF.

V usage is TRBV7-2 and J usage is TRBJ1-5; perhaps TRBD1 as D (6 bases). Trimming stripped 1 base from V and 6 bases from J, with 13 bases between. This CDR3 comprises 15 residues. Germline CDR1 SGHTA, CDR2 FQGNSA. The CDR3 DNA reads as TGTGCCAGCAGCTTAGATGGCAGGGGAACTCAGCCCCAGCATTTT. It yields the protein CASSLDGRGTQPQHF. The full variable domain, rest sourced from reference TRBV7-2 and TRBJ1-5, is GAGVSQSPSNKVTEKGKDVELRCDPISGHTALYWYRQSLGQGLEFLIYFQGNSAPDKSGLPSDRFSAERTGGSVSTLTIQRTQQEDSAVYLCASSLDGRGTQPQHFGDGTRLSIL.

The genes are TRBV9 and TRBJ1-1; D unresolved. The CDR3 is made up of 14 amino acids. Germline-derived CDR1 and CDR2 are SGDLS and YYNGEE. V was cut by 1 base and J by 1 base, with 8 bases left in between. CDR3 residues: CASSVLSENTEAFF. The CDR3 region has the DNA TGTGCCAGCAGCGTATTGTCAGAGAACACTGAAGCTTTCTTT.

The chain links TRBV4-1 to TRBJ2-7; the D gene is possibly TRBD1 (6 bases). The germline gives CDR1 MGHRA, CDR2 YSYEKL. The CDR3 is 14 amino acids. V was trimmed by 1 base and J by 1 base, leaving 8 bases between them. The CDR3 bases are TGCGCCAGCAGCCAAGGACAGGTATCCTACGAGCAGTACTTC. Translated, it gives CASSQGQVSYEQYF.

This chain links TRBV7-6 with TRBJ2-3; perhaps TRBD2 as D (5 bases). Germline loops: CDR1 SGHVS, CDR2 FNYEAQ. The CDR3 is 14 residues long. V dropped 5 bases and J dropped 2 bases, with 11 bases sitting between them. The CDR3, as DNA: TGTGCCAGCAGCCAAACCGGGAACACAGATACGCAGTATTTT. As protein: CASSQTGNTDTQYF.

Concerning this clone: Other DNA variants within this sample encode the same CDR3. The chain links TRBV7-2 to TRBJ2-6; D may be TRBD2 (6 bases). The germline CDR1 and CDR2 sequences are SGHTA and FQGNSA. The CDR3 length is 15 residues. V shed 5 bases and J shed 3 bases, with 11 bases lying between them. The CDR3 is CASSLRGVGANVLTF. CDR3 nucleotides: TGTGCCAGCAGCCTCCGCGGGGTTGGGGCCAACGTCCTGACTTTC. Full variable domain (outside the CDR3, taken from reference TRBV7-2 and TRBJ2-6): GAGVSQSPSNKVTEKGKDVELRCDPISGHTALYWYRQSLGQGLEFLIYFQGNSAPDKSGLPSDRFSAERTGGSVSTLTIQRTQQEDSAVYLCASSLRGVGANVLTFGAGSRLTVL.

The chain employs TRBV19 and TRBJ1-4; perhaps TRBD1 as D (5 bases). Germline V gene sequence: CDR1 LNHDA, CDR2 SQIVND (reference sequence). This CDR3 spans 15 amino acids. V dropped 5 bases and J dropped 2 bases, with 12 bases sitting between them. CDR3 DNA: TGTGCCAGTAGTCCCGGAGGGACGACTAATGAAAAACTGTTTTTT. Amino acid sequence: CASSPGGTTNEKLFF.

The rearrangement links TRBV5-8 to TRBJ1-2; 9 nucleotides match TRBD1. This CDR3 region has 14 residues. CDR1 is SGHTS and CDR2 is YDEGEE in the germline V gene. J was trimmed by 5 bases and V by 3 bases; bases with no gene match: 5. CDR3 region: CASSWTGEYYGYTF. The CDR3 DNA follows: TGTGCCAGCAGCTGGACAGGGGAATATTATGGCTACACCTTC.

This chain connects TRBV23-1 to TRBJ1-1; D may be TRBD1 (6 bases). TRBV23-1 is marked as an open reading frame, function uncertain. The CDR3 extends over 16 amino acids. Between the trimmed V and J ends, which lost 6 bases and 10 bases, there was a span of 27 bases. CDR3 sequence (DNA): TGCGCCAGCAGACACTGGGGGAGGGGGTATGACGTGCCAGCTTTCTTT. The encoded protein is CASRHWGRGYDVPAFF.

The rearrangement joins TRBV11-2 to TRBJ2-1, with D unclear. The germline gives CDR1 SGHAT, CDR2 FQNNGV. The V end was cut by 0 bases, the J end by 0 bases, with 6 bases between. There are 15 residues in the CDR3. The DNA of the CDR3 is TGTGCCAGCAGCTTAGAGTCTAGCTCCTACAATGAGCAGTTCTTC. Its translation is CASSLESSSYNEQFF.

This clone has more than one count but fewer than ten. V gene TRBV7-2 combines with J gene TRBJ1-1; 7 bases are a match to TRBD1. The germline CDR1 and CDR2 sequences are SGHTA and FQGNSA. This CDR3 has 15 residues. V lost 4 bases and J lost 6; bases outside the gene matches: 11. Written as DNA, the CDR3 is TGTGCCAGCAGCTCCCCCAGACAGGGCCTCCCTGAAGCTTTCTTT. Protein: CASSSPRQGLPEAFF. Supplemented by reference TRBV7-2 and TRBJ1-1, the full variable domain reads GAGVSQSPSNKVTEKGKDVELRCDPISGHTALYWYRQSLGQGLEFLIYFQGNSAPDKSGLPSDRFSAERTGGSVSTLTIQRTQQEDSAVYLCASSSPRQGLPEAFFGQGTRLTVV.

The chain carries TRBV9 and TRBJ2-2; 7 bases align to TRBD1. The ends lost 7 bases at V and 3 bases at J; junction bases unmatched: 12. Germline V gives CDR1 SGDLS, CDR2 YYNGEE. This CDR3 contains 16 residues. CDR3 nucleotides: TGTGCCAGCCACGGAGACAGGGCCCACGACACCGGGGAGCTGTTTTTT. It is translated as CASHGDRAHDTGELFF. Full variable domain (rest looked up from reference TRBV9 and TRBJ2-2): DSGVTQTPKHLITATGQRVTLRCSPRSGDLSVYWYQQSLDQGLQFLIQYYNGEERAKGNILERFSAQQFPDLHSELNLSSLELGDSALYFCASHGDRAHDTGELFFGEGSRLTVL.

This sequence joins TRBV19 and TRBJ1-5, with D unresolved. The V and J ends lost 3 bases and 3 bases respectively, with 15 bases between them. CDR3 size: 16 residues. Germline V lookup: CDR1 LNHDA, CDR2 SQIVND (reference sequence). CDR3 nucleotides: TGTGCCAGTAGTATCGTAGGAGCCCTGAACAATCAGCCCCAGCATTTT. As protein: CASSIVGALNNQPQHF.

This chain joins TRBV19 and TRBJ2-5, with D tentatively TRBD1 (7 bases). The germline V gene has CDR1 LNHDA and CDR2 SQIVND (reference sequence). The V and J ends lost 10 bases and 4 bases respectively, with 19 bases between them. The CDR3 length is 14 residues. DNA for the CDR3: TGTGCCACCTCAGGGGGAATGGGGGGAGAGACCCAGTACTTC. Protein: CATSGGMGGETQYF.

The CDR3 loop is CASSLEPRTGQETQYF. CDR3 DNA: TGCGCCAGCAGCTTGGAACCGCGGACAGGACAAGAGACCCAGTACTTC. The chain carries TRBV5-1 and TRBJ2-5; TRBD1 agrees at 7 bases. The CDR3 is made up of 16 amino acids. Germline V gene lookup returns CDR1 SGHRS and CDR2 YFSETQ. V was clipped by 0 bases and J by 2 bases; unmatched bases: 7.

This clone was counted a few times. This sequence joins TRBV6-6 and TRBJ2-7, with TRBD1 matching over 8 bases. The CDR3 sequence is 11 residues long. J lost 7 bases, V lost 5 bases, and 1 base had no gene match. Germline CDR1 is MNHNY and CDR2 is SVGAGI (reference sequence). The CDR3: CASSTGGEQYF. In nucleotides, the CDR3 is TGTGCCAGCAGTACAGGGGGGGAGCAGTACTTC.

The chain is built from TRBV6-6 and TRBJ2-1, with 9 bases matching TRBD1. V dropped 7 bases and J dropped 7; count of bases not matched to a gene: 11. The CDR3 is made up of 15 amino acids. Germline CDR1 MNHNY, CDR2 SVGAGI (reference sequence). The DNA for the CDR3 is TGTGCCAGCACCCCGGACAGGGGAGTCTATAATGAGCAGTTCTTC. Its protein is CASTPDRGVYNEQFF.

The CDR3 here is CASSLSFPADLSYEQYF. The CDR3 DNA reads as TGTGCCAGCAGTTTATCGTTTCCAGCGGACCTTTCCTACGAGCAGTACTTC. The rearrangement links TRBV27 to TRBJ2-7; perhaps TRBD2 as D (5 bases). V shed 0 bases and J shed 1 base, with 16 bases lying between them. Germline V gene data show CDR1 as MNHEY and CDR2 as SMNVEV (reference sequence). The CDR3 loop spans 17 amino acids.